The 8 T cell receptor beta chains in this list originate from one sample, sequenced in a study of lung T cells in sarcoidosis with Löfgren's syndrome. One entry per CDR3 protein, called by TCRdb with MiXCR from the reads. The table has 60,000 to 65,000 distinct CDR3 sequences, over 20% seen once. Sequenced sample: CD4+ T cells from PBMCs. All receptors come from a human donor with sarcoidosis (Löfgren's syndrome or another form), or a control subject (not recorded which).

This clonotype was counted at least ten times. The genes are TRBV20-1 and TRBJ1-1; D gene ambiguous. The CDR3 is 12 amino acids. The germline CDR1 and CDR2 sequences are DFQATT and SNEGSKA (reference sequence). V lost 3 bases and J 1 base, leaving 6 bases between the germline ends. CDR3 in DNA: TGCAGTGCTAGCGACGGGAACACTGAAGCTTTCTTT. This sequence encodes CSASDGNTEAFF.

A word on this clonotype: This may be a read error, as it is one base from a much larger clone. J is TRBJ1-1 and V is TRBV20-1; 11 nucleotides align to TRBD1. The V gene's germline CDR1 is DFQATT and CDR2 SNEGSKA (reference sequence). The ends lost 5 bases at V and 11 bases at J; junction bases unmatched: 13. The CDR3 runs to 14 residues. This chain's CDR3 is CSAFRTGGGFLAFF. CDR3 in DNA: TGCAGTGCTTTCCGGACAGGGGGCGGATTTTTGGCTTTCTTT.

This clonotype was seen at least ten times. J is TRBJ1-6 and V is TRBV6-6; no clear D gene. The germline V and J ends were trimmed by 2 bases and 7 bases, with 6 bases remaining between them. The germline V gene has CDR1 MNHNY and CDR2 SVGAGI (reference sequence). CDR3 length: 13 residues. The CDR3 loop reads CASSYIGNSPLHF. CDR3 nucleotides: TGTGCCAGCAGTTACATCGGCAATTCACCCCTCCACTTT.

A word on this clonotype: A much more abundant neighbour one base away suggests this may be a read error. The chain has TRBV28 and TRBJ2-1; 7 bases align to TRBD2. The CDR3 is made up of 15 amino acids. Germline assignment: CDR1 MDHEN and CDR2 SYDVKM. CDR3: CASSSGGGSNNEQSF. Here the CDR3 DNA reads TGTGCCAGCAGTTCGGGCGGGGGATCCAACAATGAGCAGTCCTTC.

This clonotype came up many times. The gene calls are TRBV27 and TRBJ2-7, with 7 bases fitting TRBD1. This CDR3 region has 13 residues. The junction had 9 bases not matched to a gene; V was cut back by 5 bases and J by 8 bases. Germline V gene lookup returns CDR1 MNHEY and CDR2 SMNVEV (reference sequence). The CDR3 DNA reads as TGTGCCAGCAGTCCGATTAAACAGGGGAAGCAGTACTTC. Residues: CASSPIKQGKQYF.

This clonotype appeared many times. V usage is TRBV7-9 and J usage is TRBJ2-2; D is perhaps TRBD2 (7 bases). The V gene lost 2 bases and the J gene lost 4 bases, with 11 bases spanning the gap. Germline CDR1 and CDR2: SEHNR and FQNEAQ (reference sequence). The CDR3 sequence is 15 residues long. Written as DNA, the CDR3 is TGTGCCAGCAGCTTACGGGGGGCTATCACCGGGGAGCTGTTTTTT. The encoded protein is CASSLRGAITGELFF.

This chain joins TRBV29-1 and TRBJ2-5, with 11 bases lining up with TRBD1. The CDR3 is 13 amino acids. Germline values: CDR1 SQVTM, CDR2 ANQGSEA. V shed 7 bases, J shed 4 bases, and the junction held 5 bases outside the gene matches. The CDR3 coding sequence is TGCAGCGCTGGGACAGGGGGTGGAGAGACCCAGTACTTC. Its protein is CSAGTGGGETQYF.

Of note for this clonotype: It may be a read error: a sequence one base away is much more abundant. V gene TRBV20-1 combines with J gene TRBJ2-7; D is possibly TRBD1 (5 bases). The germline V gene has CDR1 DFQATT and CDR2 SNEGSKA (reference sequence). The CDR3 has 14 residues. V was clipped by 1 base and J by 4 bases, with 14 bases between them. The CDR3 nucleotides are TGCAGTGCTAGAGGAAATTCAGGGATTTACGAGCAGTACTTC. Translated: CSARGNSGIYEQYF.